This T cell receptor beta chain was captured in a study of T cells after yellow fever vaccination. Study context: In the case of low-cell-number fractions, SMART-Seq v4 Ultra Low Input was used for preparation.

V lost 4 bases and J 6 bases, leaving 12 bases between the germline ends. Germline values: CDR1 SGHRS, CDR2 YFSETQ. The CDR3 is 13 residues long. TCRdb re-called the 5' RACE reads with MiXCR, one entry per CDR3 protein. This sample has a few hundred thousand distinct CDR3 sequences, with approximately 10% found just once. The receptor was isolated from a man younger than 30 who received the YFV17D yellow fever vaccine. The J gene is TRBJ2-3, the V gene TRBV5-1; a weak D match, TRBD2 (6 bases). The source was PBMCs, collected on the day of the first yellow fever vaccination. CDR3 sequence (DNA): TGCGCCAGCAGCCTCCCTGGGGGGGATACGCAGTATTTT. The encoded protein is CASSLPGGDTQYF.